Each of the 27 T cell receptor beta chains below was sequenced from the same sample in a study of blood T cell repertoires in COVID-19. The protocol was immunoSEQ multiplex PCR, while the TCRdb copy is restricted to in-frame clones and leaves out a portion. The data hold about 220,000 clones, with 82% observed a single time. The sample taken for sequencing was PBMCs or T cells enriched from blood (not recorded which). All receptors come from a woman aged 60-75 years who had recovered from COVID-19.

The J gene is TRBJ1-4, the V gene TRBV7-5; no check of the table's D call, TRBD1, against the DNA was made. TRBV7-5 is marked as a pseudogene. The CDR3 has 17 residues. DNA of the CDR3: TGTGTCAGAAGCTTAGATATCCCAGGGAAGGCTAATGAAAAACTGTTTTTT. Protein: CVRSLDIPGKANEKLFF.

The rearrangement links TRBV2 to TRBJ1-6, with 10 positions matching TRBD1. From germline, CDR1 is SNHLY and CDR2 FYNNEI. CDR3 size: 16 residues. Trimming took 3 bases from V and 8 from J; bases not matched to a gene: 7. The CDR3 spells CASSDRDRGLYSPLHF. In DNA, the CDR3 is TGTGCCAGCAGTGATCGGGACAGGGGATTGTATTCACCCCTCCACTTT.

V and J are TRBV9 and TRBJ2-5, with TRBD1 matching 7 bases. The CDR3 extends over 15 amino acids. Looked up from germline, CDR1 is SGDLS and CDR2 is YYNGEE. J gave up 5 bases and V 1 base, and 8 bases lay outside the gene matches. The DNA of the CDR3 is TGTGCCAGCAGCGTAAGCACAGGGGAAGGTGAGACCCAGTACTTC. Its protein is CASSVSTGEGETQYF.

The rearrangement joins TRBV7-2 to TRBJ1-2, with 9 bases lining up with TRBD1. V lost 5 bases, J lost 9 bases, and 10 bases stayed unmatched. The germline V gene has CDR1 SGHTA and CDR2 FQGNSA. The CDR3 runs 14 residues. The DNA of the CDR3 is TGTGCCAGCAGCCCCGGGACAGGGAGTAGGAGCTACACCTTC. Translated: CASSPGTGSRSYTF.

The V call is TRBV19, the J call TRBJ1-1, with 7 bases matching TRBD1. Germline V gene data show CDR1 as LNHDA and CDR2 as SQIVND (reference sequence). V shed 5 bases and J 0 bases; nucleotides not matched to a gene: 12. The CDR3 runs 17 residues. The CDR3 is CASSAETGNFMNTEAFF. CDR3 DNA sequence: TGTGCCAGTAGTGCCGAGACAGGGAATTTTATGAACACTGAAGCTTTCTTT.

This sequence joins TRBV28 and TRBJ1-1; D is unresolved. The germline gives CDR1 MDHEN, CDR2 SYDVKM. This CDR3 comprises 13 residues. V gave up 6 bases and J gave up 3 bases, with 11 bases separating them. CDR3 region: CASSHKHYTEAFF. The CDR3 DNA reads TGTGCCAGCAGCCATAAACATTACACTGAAGCTTTCTTT. Looking up the rest from reference TRBV28 and TRBJ1-1 gives the full variable domain: DVKVTQSSRYLVKRTGEKVFLECVQDMDHENMFWYRQDPGLGLRLIYFSYDVKMKEKGDIPEGYSVSREKKERFSLILESASTNQTSMYLCASSHKHYTEAFFGQGTRLTVV.

The rearrangement uses TRBV7-2 and TRBJ2-7; 8 positions agree with TRBD2. The germline V gene encodes CDR1 SGHTA and CDR2 FQGNSA. This CDR3 comprises 14 residues. The V segment lost 5 bases and the J segment 2 bases; nucleotides outside the gene matches: 5. The CDR3 nucleotides are TGTGCCAGCAGCCTTAGCGGGAATACCTACGAGCAGTACTTC. Amino acid sequence: CASSLSGNTYEQYF. Together with reference TRBV7-2 and TRBJ2-7, the CDR3 gives the full variable domain: GAGVSQSPSNKVTEKGKDVELRCDPISGHTALYWYRQSLGQGLEFLIYFQGNSAPDKSGLPSDRFSAERTGGSVSTLTIQRTQQEDSAVYLCASSLSGNTYEQYFGPGTRLTVT.

The chain combines TRBV6-5 with TRBJ2-7; maybe TRBD1 (6 bases). V lost 1 base to trimming and J lost 6 bases, with 19 bases between them. The CDR3 totals 16 residues. CDR1 and CDR2 from the germline V gene are MNHEY and SVGAGI. The CDR3 loop reads CASSYFPQGSEGEQYF. DNA for the CDR3: TGTGCCAGCAGTTACTTTCCACAGGGCTCCGAGGGCGAGCAGTACTTC.

The CDR3 bases are TGTGCCAGCTCACCGCAAGGGAGGGATGAAGCTTTCTTT. As protein: CASSPQGRDEAFF. This chain joins TRBV18 and TRBJ1-1; D unclear. V dropped 3 bases and J dropped 7 bases, with 12 bases sitting between them. This CDR3 contains 13 residues. Germline CDR1 and CDR2: KGHSH and LQKENI.

This clone was counted a single time. The V gene is TRBV2, the J gene TRBJ2-3, with 13 bases matching TRBD2. The CDR3 sequence is 16 residues long. Germline V CDR1 and CDR2: SNHLY, FYNNEI. V was clipped by 5 bases and J by 1 base; unmatched bases: 3. The CDR3: CASSRTSGRGTDTQYF. The CDR3 DNA sequence: TGTGCCAGCAGTAGGACTAGCGGGAGAGGCACAGATACGCAGTATTTT.

A word on this clone: Sequence at one end of the junction differs from germline and may be a read error. This chain connects TRBV9 to TRBJ2-3, with 12 bases fitting TRBD2. The CDR3 has 17 residues. The germline CDR1 and CDR2 sequences are SGDLS and YYNGEE. The CDR3 bases are TGTGCCAGCAGCGTAGACCCTAGCGGGGGGGGCACGGATACGCAGTATTTT. Amino acids: CASSVDPSGGGTDTQYF.

This rearrangement joins TRBV27 to TRBJ1-1; D gene uncertain. Trimming took 5 bases from V and 2 from J, leaving 9 bases between them. This CDR3 is built from 13 residues. Germline V lookup: CDR1 MNHEY, CDR2 SMNVEV (reference sequence). The CDR3 DNA is TGTGCCAGCAGTCTAAATCCAAACACTGAAGCTTTCTTT. Its translation is CASSLNPNTEAFF.

This chain connects TRBV4-3 to TRBJ2-5; 7 bases fit TRBD1. V lost 0 bases and J lost 5; bases outside the gene matches: 6. In germline, CDR1 is LGHNA, CDR2 YSLEER. The CDR3 is made up of 15 amino acids. Here the CDR3 DNA reads TGCGCCAGCAGCCAAGATTTGGGCAGGGGGGAGACCCAGTACTTC. Protein sequence: CASSQDLGRGETQYF.

V and J are TRBV11-2 and TRBJ2-7; 10 nucleotides line up with TRBD1. Germline CDR1 and CDR2: SGHAT and FQNNGV. J lost 3 bases, V lost 5 bases, and 7 bases had no gene match. The CDR3 has 15 residues. CDR3 in amino acids: CASSLEGQGLYEQYF. The CDR3 coding sequence is TGTGCCAGCAGCCTGGAGGGACAGGGGCTCTACGAGCAGTACTTC. The entire variable domain, with the rest obtained from reference TRBV11-2 and TRBJ2-7, is as follows: EAGVAQSPRYKIIEKRQSVAFWCNPISGHATLYWYQQILGQGPKLLIQFQNNGVVDDSQLPKDRFSAERLKGVDSTLKIQPAKLEDSAVYLCASSLEGQGLYEQYFGPGTRLTVT.

This chain connects TRBV6-5 to TRBJ1-2; 8 bases agree with TRBD1. Germline CDR1 reads MNHEY; CDR2 reads SVGAGI. There are 15 residues in the CDR3. V lost 9 bases, J lost 4 bases, and 13 bases stayed unmatched. CDR3 sequence: CASKDRDYMFYGYTF. CDR3 bases: TGTGCCAGTAAGGACAGGGATTATATGTTCTATGGCTACACCTTC.

The chain joins TRBV9 to TRBJ1-2, with 7 positions matching TRBD1. The CDR3 is 15 amino acids. CDR1 and CDR2 from the germline V gene are SGDLS and YYNGEE. With 3 bases clipped from V and 1 base from J, the junction kept 6 bases outside the gene matches. CDR3 DNA: TGTGCCAGCAGCGCCTCCGGGACAGATAACTATGGCTACACCTTC. Translating it yields CASSASGTDNYGYTF.

In its sample, this clone is medium-sized. V is TRBV5-1 and J is TRBJ1-2; TRBD1 matches at 7 bases. Trimming removed 2 bases from V and 8 bases from J; junction bases left unmatched: 12. This CDR3 has 15 residues. Germline CDR1 is SGHRS and CDR2 is YFSETQ. CDR3 DNA: TGCGCCAGCAGCTTTCCGGAGACAGGGAGTAGGGGCTACACCTTC. It translates to CASSFPETGSRGYTF.

This clone was seen just once. The chain recombines TRBV10-3 with TRBJ1-3; D uncertain. Germline-derived CDR1 and CDR2 are ENHRY and SYGVKD. V was shortened by 4 bases and J by 4 bases, with 5 bases between the two germline ends. The CDR3 spans 12 residues. This CDR3 reads CAISVEGNTIYF. The CDR3 DNA reads as TGTGCCATCAGTGTGGAGGGAAACACCATATATTTT.

A few counts support this clone. CDR3 coding DNA: TGTGCCATCAGTGAGTCGAACAGAAACACCGGGGAGCTGTTTTTT. It encodes CAISESNRNTGELFF. The chain joins TRBV10-3 to TRBJ2-2; no definite D call. CDR1 and CDR2 (germline): ENHRY, SYGVKD. The V end lost 0 bases, the J end lost 2 bases, and 7 bases lay between the germline ends. The CDR3 sequence is 15 residues long.

V gene TRBV12-3 or TRBV12-4 combines with J gene TRBJ1-6; 7 positions agree with TRBD1. Trimming cost V 5 bases and J 14 bases; bases outside gene matches: 6. CDR3 length: 12 amino acids. CDR3 in DNA: TGTGCCAGCAGTGCAGGGGGATTCACCCTCCACTTT. It specifies CASSAGGFTLHF.

The J gene is TRBJ2-7, the V gene TRBV7-6; D may be TRBD1 (6 bases). This CDR3 has 15 amino acids. The V end lost 5 bases, the J end lost 0 bases, and 14 bases lay between the germline ends. CDR1 SGHVS and CDR2 FNYEAQ come from the germline V gene. CDR3 sequence reads: CASSREGQFSYEQYF. The CDR3 nucleotides are TGTGCCAGCAGCCGCGAAGGACAGTTCTCCTACGAGCAGTACTTC.

V gene TRBV4-1 combines with J gene TRBJ2-3; TRBD2 is a possible D gene (5 bases). Trimming removed 1 base at V and 1 base at J, with 12 bases between. Germline values: CDR1 MGHRA, CDR2 YSYEKL. The CDR3 is 16 residues long. CDR3 bases: TGCGCCAGCAGCCAAGGTCGAAGCGGCCGCACAGATACGCAGTATTTT. The encoded protein is CASSQGRSGRTDTQYF.

A single count supports this clone. This rearrangement joins TRBV2 to TRBJ1-6; possible D gene TRBD1, 6 bases. Germline V gene sequence: CDR1 SNHLY, CDR2 FYNNEI. The CDR3 length is 15 residues. Deletions cut 4 bases from V and 3 bases from J, with 10 bases between. CDR3 sequence (DNA): TGTGCCAGCAGTGGCCGGGACAACTATAATTCACCCCTCCACTTT. It encodes CASSGRDNYNSPLHF. The whole variable domain, remainder taken from reference TRBV2 and TRBJ1-6, is EPEVTQTPSHQVTQMGQEVILRCVPISNHLYFYWYRQILGQKVEFLVSFYNNEISEKSEIFDDQFSVERPDGSNFTLKIRSTKLEDSAMYFCASSGRDNYNSPLHFGNGTRLTVT.

This clone was recorded once. The chain uses TRBV11-3 and TRBJ2-1; maybe TRBD2 (7 bases). The CDR3 loop spans 14 amino acids. The V gene's germline CDR1 is SGHNT and CDR2 YENEEA. Trimming removed 3 bases from V and 7 bases from J, with 13 bases in between. The CDR3 sequence: CASSFQGRENEQFF. The DNA of the CDR3 is TGTGCCAGCAGCTTTCAGGGGAGGGAAAATGAGCAGTTCTTC.

V gene TRBV7-9 combines with J gene TRBJ1-3; D uncertain. The CDR3 extends over 14 amino acids. Trimming removed 5 bases at V and 1 base at J, with 9 bases between. Germline V gene sequence: CDR1 SEHNR, CDR2 FQNEAQ (reference sequence). The CDR3 DNA follows: TGTGCCAGCAGCCTTACAGCATCTGGAAACACCATATATTTT. It specifies CASSLTASGNTIYF.

The rearrangement links TRBV19 to TRBJ1-6; the D is unclear. The V gene's germline CDR1 is LNHDA and CDR2 SQIVND (reference sequence). CDR3 length: 15 residues. The V end was cut by 1 base, the J end by 9 bases, with 13 bases between. The CDR3 bases are TGTGCCAGTAGTATAGTTGGCCAGCGAGGTTCACCCCTCCACTTT. Its translation is CASSIVGQRGSPLHF. Combining the CDR3 with reference TRBV19 and TRBJ1-6 gives the whole variable domain DGGITQSPKYLFRKEGQNVTLSCEQNLNHDAMYWYRQDPGQGLRLIYYSQIVNDFQKGDIAEGYSVSREKKESFPLTVTSAQKNPTAFYLCASSIVGQRGSPLHFGNGTRLTVT.

This clone was seen a handful of times. The V gene is TRBV5-1, the J gene TRBJ1-1, with D tentatively TRBD1 (5 bases). Germline values: CDR1 SGHRS, CDR2 YFSETQ. V lost 0 bases and J lost 2, with 8 bases in between. The CDR3 is made up of 14 amino acids. The CDR3 spells CASSLGRGNTEAFF. The DNA for the CDR3 is TGCGCCAGCAGCTTGGGGAGGGGAAACACTGAAGCTTTCTTT. Full variable domain (remainder filled in from reference TRBV5-1 and TRBJ1-1): KAGVTQTPRYLIKTRGQQVTLSCSPISGHRSVSWYQQTPGQGLQFLFEYFSETQRNKGNFPGRFSGRQFSNSRSEMNVSTLELGDSALYLCASSLGRGNTEAFFGQGTRLTVV.